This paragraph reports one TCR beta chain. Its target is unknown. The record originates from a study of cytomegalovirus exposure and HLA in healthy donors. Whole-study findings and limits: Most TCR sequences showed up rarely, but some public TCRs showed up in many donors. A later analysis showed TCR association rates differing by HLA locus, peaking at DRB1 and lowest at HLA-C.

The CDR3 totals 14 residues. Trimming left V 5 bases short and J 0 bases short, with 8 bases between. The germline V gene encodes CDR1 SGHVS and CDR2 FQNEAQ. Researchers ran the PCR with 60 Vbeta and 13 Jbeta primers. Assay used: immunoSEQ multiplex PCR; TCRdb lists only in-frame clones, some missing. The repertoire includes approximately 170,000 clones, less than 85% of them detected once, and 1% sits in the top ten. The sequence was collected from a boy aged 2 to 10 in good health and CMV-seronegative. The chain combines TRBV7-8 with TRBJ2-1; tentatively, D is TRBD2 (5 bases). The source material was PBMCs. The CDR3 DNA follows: TGTGCCAGCAGCCCCCGGGACTCCTACAATGAGCAGTTCTTC. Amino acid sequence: CASSPRDSYNEQFF.